The clone carrying this T cell receptor beta chain was seen a few times. The sample comes from a study of spatial heterogeneity in lung cancer. Study at large: Follow-up PBMC samples were sequenced when available, at a median of around two years after resection. More beta-chain than alpha-chain sequences were consistently detected.

Individually, TCR cDNA molecules were each labelled with a unique molecular identifier. TCRdb re-called the 5' RACE reads through MiXCR, storing one row per CDR3 protein. The data hold around 110,000 distinct CDR3 sequences, with 12% observed a single time. The CDR3 consists of 16 residues. Germline loops: CDR1 MGHRA, CDR2 YSYEKL. Trimming pared 2 bases from V and 6 bases from J, leaving 18 bases between. Indicated time point: blood at routine non-recurrence follow-up after resection. No cells were sorted before sequencing. The whole RNA sequenced was extracted from tumor, nontumor lung or frozen PBMC.

The chain is built from TRBV4-1 and TRBJ2-3; D perhaps matches TRBD2 (5 bases). Sequencing used PBMCs, obtained at follow-up. The TCR was taken from a male donor with early-stage non-small cell lung cancer. The CDR3 DNA is TGCGCCAGCAGCCAACCACTAGAGATGTTCACGGATACGCAGTATTTT. Protein sequence: CASSQPLEMFTDTQYF.